One and the same sample provided the 13 T cell receptor beta chains below, sequenced in a study of OX40 agonist ivuxolimab in advanced cancers. Method: immunoSEQ multiplex PCR; TCRdb's copy keeps in-frame clones and lacks some. The sample shows fewer than 90,000 clones, roughly 89% of them seen only once. Source: CD4+ or CD8+ T cells sorted from blood, taken in a trial of the OX40 agonist ivuxolimab. All receptors derive from an adult with an advanced solid tumor such as melanoma, head and neck, liver or kidney cancer.

The rearrangement uses TRBV28 and TRBJ2-2; the D gene is possibly TRBD2 (5 bases). Trimming left V 9 bases short and J 1 base short, with 12 bases between. Germline-derived CDR1 and CDR2 are MDHEN and SYDVKM. The length of the CDR3 is 14 residues. CDR3 DNA sequence: TGTGCCAGTTGGGCGGGTATGAACACCGGGGAGCTGTTTTTT. Protein product: CASWAGMNTGELFF.

As regards this clone: Additional DNA sequences in this sample encode the identical CDR3. The chain recombines TRBV9 with TRBJ1-1; 8 nucleotides agree with TRBD1. This CDR3 contains 14 residues. V lost 2 bases to trimming and J lost 1 base; unmatched junction nucleotides: 1. Germline CDR1 SGDLS, CDR2 YYNGEE. CDR3 in amino acids: CASSVGQGNTEAFF. The CDR3 DNA reads as TGTGCCAGCAGCGTCGGACAGGGGAACACTGAAGCTTTCTTT. Together with reference TRBV9 and TRBJ1-1, the CDR3 gives the full variable domain: DSGVTQTPKHLITATGQRVTLRCSPRSGDLSVYWYQQSLDQGLQFLIQYYNGEERAKGNILERFSAQQFPDLHSELNLSSLELGDSALYFCASSVGQGNTEAFFGQGTRLTVV.

The CDR3 DNA reads as TGTGCCAGCAGTTACATTAAAGGGGGTTCCTACGAGCAGTACTTC. Translated, it gives CASSYIKGGSYEQYF. The rearrangement joins TRBV6-5 to TRBJ2-7; a weak D match, TRBD1 (6 bases). Trimming left V 2 bases short and J 1 base short, with 12 bases between. Germline CDR1 and CDR2: MNHEY and SVGAGI. This CDR3 has 15 residues.

The rearrangement uses TRBV19 and TRBJ1-2; tentatively, D is TRBD1 (6 bases). V shed 7 bases and J shed 7 bases, with 16 bases lying between them. Germline V gene lookup returns CDR1 LNHDA and CDR2 SQIVND (reference sequence). The CDR3 is 13 residues long. The DNA for the CDR3 is TGTGCCAGTACCGAACTAGGGGGGCTTGGCTACACCTTC. Protein sequence: CASTELGGLGYTF.

The chain is built from TRBV9 and TRBJ2-3, with D unclear. CDR1 is SGDLS, CDR2 YYNGEE, per germline. V gave up 0 bases and J gave up 2 bases, with 7 bases separating them. The CDR3 totals 14 residues. Here the CDR3 DNA reads TGTGCCAGCAGCGTAGCTCTCCCCACAGATACGCAGTATTTT. Amino acids: CASSVALPTDTQYF.

J is TRBJ2-3 and V is TRBV7-3; D ambiguous. This CDR3 comprises 13 residues. Germline V lookup: CDR1 SGHTA, CDR2 FQGTGA. Trimming pared 3 bases from V and 2 bases from J, leaving 6 bases between. The CDR3 region has the DNA TGTGCCAGCAGCTTCGGCGACACAGATACGCAGTATTTT. Protein sequence: CASSFGDTDTQYF.

In this sample, this clone turned up once. The chain recombines TRBV7-8 with TRBJ1-1, with 10 bases that match TRBD1. V lost 1 base and J lost 4; bases outside the gene matches: 6. This CDR3 has 16 amino acids. Germline CDR1 reads SGHVS; CDR2 reads FQNEAQ. CDR3 amino acids: CASSLEATGGRTEAFF. For the CDR3, the DNA is TGTGCCAGCAGCTTAGAAGCGACAGGGGGCCGCACTGAAGCTTTCTTT.

The chain links TRBV9 to TRBJ2-7; 7 nucleotides match TRBD2. Germline assignment: CDR1 SGDLS and CDR2 YYNGEE. After removal of 2 bases from V and 0 bases from J, the junction contained 14 bases not matched to a gene. The CDR3 covers 18 residues. The CDR3 loop is CASSVGGLSGSSSYEQYF. The CDR3 DNA reads TGTGCCAGCAGCGTGGGTGGGCTTAGCGGGTCAAGCTCCTACGAGCAGTACTTC. The full variable domain, with the rest looked up from reference TRBV9 and TRBJ2-7, is DSGVTQTPKHLITATGQRVTLRCSPRSGDLSVYWYQQSLDQGLQFLIQYYNGEERAKGNILERFSAQQFPDLHSELNLSSLELGDSALYFCASSVGGLSGSSSYEQYFGPGTRLTVT.

The chain links TRBV14 to TRBJ2-3; D is unclear. V shed 2 bases and J shed 3 bases, with 12 bases lying between them. Germline V CDR1 and CDR2: SGHDN, FVKESK. This CDR3 is built from 15 residues. Here the CDR3 DNA reads TGTGCCAGCAGCCAAATGGCAGCGCGGACAGATACGCAGTATTTT. It is translated as CASSQMAARTDTQYF.

J is TRBJ2-3 and V is TRBV15, with 7 bases lining up with TRBD2. This CDR3 contains 15 residues. Germline CDR1 is LNHNV and CDR2 is YYDKDF (reference sequence). Trimming cost V 4 bases and J 2 bases; bases outside gene matches: 6. The CDR3, as DNA: TGTGCCACCAGCAACTCCGGGACTAACACAGATACGCAGTATTTT. Translation: CATSNSGTNTDTQYF.

This clone is a singleton in its sample. The rearrangement joins TRBV18 to TRBJ1-2; TRBD1 matches at 10 bases. The V gene's germline CDR1 is KGHSH and CDR2 LQKENI. The CDR3 loop spans 16 amino acids. The V gene end was trimmed by 2 bases and the J gene end by 6 bases; junction bases not matched to a gene: 9. The CDR3 nucleotides are TGTGCCAGCTCACCATCCGGGACAGGGGTGGTAGATGGCTACACCTTC. Encoded protein: CASSPSGTGVVDGYTF.

This clone was seen only once. The J gene is TRBJ2-3, the V gene TRBV4-3, with TRBD1 as a possible D gene (5 bases). From germline, CDR1 is LGHNA and CDR2 YSLEER. V dropped 1 base and J dropped 7 bases, with 12 bases sitting between them. This CDR3 has 14 amino acids. CDR3: CASSQGAGPNTQYF. The DNA for the CDR3 is TGCGCCAGCAGCCAAGGGGCAGGGCCAAATACGCAGTATTTT.

V is TRBV5-1 and J is TRBJ2-1; 8 positions agree with TRBD2. This CDR3 is 16 amino acids long. Losses at the gene ends were 1 base for V and 0 bases for J; bases not matched to a gene: 3. Germline V gene lookup returns CDR1 SGHRS and CDR2 YFSETQ. Here the CDR3 DNA reads TGCGCCAGCAGCTTGATCGGGACTAGCTCCTACAATGAGCAGTTCTTC. Its translation: CASSLIGTSSYNEQFF.